This T cell receptor beta chain stems from a study of radiotherapy plus CTLA-4 blockade in lung cancer. Study conclusions and caveats: TCR clones of tumor origin grew in blood after radiotherapy plus ipilimumab.

There are 13 residues in the CDR3. The germline CDR1 and CDR2 sequences are MNHEY and SMNVEV (reference sequence). V gave up 8 bases and J gave up 4 bases, with 14 bases separating them. In the case of this clone: No antigen is known for it.

Assay: immunoSEQ multiplex PCR; the TCRdb copy retains only in-frame clones and omits some. The data contain approximately 40,000 clones, 80% to 90% of them seen just once; the ten biggest clones take up around a fifth. This clonotype was obtained from a human donor with non-small cell lung cancer whose response to radiotherapy plus ipilimumab could not be evaluated. Sequenced material: peripheral blood, taken from a patient treated with radiotherapy plus ipilimumab. V usage is TRBV27 and J usage is TRBJ1-1; D gene uncertain. CDR3: CASGNGLGTEAFF. DNA of the CDR3: TGTGCCAGCGGAAACGGACTAGGCACTGAAGCTTTCTTT.